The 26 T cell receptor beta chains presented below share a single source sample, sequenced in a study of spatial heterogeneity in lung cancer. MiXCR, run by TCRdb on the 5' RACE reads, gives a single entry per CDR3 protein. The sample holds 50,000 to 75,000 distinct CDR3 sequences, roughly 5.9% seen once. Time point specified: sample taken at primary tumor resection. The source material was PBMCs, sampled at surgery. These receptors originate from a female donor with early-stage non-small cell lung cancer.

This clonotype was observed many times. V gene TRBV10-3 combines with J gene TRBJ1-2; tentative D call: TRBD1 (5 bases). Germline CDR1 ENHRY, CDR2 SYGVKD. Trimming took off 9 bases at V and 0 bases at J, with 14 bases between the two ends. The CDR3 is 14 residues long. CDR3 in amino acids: CAIRGRQANYGYTF. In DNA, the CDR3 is TGTGCCATAAGGGGCAGGCAAGCTAACTATGGCTACACCTTC.

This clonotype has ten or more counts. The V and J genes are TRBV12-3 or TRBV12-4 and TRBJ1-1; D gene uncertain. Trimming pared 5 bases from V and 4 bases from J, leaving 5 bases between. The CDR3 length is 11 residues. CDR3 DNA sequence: TGTGCCAGCAGTCGGGGCACTGAAGCTTTCTTT. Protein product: CASSRGTEAFF.

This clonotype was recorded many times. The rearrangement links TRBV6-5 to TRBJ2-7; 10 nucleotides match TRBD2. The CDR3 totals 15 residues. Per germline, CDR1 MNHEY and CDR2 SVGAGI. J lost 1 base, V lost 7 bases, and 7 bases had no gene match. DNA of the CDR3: TGTGCCAGCAAACCGGGACTAGCGTTATCCTACGAGCAGTACTTC. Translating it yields CASKPGLALSYEQYF.

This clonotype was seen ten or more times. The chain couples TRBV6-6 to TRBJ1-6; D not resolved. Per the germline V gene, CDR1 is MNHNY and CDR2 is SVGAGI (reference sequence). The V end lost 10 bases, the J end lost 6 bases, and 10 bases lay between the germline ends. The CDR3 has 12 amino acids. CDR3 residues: CATSTRNSPLHF. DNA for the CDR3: TGTGCCACCTCAACCCGTAATTCACCCCTCCACTTT.

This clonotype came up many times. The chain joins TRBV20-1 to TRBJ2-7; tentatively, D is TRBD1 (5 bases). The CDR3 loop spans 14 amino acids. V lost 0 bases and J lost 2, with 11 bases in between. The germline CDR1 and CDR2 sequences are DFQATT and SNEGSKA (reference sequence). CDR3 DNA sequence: TGCAGTGCTAGAGATATGGACAACGCCTACGAGCAGTACTTC. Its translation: CSARDMDNAYEQYF.

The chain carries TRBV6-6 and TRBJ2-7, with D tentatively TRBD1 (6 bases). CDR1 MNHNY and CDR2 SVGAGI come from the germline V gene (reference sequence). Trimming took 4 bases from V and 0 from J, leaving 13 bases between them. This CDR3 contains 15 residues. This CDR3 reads CASSSGGASSYEQYV. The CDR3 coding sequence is TGTGCCAGCAGTTCTGGGGGCGCGAGCTCCTACGAGCAGTACGTC.

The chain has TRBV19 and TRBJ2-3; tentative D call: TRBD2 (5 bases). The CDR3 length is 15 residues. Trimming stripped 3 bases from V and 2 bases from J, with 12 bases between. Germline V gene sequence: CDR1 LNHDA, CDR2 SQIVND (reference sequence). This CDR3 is CASSMGGLPTDTQYF. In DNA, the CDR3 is TGTGCCAGTAGTATGGGTGGACTTCCCACAGATACGCAGTATTTT.

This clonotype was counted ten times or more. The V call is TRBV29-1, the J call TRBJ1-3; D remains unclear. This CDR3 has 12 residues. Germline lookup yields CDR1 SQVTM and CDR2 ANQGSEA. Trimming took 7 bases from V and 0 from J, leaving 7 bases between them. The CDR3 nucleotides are TGCAGCGCCTTAAACTCTGGAAACACCATATATTTT. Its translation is CSALNSGNTIYF.

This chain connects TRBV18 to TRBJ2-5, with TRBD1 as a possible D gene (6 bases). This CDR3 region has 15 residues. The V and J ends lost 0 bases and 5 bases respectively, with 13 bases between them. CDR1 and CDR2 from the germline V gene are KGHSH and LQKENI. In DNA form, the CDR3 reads TGTGCCAGCTCACCACCGGTACAGGGTCAGGAGACCCAGTACTTC. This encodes CASSPPVQGQETQYF.

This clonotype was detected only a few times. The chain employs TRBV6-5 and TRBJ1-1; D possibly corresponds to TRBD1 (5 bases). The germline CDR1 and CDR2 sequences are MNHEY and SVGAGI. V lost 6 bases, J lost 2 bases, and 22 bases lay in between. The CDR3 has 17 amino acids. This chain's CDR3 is CASRAWGTFDINTEAFF. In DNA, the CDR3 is TGTGCCAGCAGAGCGTGGGGGACCTTCGATATTAACACTGAAGCTTTCTTT.

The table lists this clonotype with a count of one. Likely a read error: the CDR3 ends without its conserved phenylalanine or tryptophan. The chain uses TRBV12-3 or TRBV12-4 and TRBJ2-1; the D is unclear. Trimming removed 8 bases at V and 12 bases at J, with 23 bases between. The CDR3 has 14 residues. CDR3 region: CASYTRRARYGQFL. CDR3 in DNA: TGTGCCAGCTATACACGACGAGCCAGGTATGGGCAGTTCCTC.

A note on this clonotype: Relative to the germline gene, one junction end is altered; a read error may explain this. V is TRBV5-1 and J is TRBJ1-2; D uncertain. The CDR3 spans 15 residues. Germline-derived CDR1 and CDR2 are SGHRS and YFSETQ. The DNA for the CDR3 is TGCGTCAGCAGCATTTCGGGTCCAGATAACTATGGCTACACCTTC. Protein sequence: CVSSISGPDNYGYTF.

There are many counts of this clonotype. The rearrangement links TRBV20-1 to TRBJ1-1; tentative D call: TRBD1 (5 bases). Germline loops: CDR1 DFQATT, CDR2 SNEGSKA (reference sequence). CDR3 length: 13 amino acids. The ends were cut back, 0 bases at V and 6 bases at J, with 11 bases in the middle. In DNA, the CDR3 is TGCAGTGCTAGAGATCCGGGGGAGTCTGAAGCTTTCTTT. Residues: CSARDPGESEAFF.

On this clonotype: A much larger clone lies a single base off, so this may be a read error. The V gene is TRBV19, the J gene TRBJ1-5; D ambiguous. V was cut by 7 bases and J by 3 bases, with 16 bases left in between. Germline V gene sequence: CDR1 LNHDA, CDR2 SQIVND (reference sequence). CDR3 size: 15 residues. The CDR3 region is CASKRGPSDNQPQHF. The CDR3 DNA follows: TGTGCCAGTAAGAGAGGACCGAGTGACAATCAGCCCCAGCATTTT.

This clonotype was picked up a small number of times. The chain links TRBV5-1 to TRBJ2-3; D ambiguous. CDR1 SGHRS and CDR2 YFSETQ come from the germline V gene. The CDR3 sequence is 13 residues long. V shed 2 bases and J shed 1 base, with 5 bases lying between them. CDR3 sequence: CASSFPGTDTQYF. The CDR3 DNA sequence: TGCGCCAGCAGCTTCCCAGGCACAGATACGCAGTATTTT.

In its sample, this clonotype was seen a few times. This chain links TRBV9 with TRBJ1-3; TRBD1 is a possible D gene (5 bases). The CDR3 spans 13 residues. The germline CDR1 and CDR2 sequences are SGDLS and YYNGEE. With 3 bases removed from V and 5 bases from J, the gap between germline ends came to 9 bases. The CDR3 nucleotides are TGTGCCAGCAGCGCGGGGGATAGAAACACCATATATTTT. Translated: CASSAGDRNTIYF. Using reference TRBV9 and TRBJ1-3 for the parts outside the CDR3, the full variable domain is DSGVTQTPKHLITATGQRVTLRCSPRSGDLSVYWYQQSLDQGLQFLIQYYNGEERAKGNILERFSAQQFPDLHSELNLSSLELGDSALYFCASSAGDRNTIYFGEGSWLTVV.

The CDR3 spells CASSLFAGTGNQPQHF. CDR3 DNA: TGTGCCAGCAGTCTTTTTGCCGGGACAGGGAATCAGCCCCAGCATTTT. V is TRBV12-3 or TRBV12-4 and J is TRBJ1-5; 9 bases match TRBD1. Germline trimming cut 5 bases from V and 4 bases from J; bases unmatched to any gene: 9. The CDR3 consists of 16 residues.

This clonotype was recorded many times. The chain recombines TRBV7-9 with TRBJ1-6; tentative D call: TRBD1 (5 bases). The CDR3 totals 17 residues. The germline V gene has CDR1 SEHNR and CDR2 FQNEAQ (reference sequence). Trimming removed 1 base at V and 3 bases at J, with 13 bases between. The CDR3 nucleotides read TGTGCCAGCAGCTTAGGCGGGGGGACCTTCTATAATTCACCCCTCCACTTT. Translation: CASSLGGGTFYNSPLHF.

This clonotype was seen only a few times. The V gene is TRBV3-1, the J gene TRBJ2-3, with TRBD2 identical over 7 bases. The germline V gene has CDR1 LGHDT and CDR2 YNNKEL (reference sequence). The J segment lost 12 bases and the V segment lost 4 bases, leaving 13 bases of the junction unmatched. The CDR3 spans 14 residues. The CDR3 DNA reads TGTGCCAGCAGCCCCTCGGCTAGCGGAGACCCCCAGTATTTT. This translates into CASSPSASGDPQYF.

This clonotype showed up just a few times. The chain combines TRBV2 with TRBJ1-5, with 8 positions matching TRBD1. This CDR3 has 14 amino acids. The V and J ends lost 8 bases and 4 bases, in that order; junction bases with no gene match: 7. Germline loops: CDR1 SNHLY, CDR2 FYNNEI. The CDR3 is CASQGAEGNQPQHF. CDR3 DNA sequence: TGTGCCAGCCAGGGGGCTGAAGGGAATCAGCCCCAGCATTTT.

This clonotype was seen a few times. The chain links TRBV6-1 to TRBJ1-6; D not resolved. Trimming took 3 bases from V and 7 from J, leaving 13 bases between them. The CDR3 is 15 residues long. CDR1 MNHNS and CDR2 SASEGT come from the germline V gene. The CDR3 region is CASSEISGLNSPLHF. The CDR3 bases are TGTGCCAGCAGTGAGATAAGCGGGTTGAATTCACCCCTCCACTTT.

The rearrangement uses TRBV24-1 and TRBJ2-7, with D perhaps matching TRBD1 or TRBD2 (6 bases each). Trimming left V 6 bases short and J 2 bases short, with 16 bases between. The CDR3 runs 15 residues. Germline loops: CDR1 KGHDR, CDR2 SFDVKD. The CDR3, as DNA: TGTGCCACCAGTCCGGGGGCCCGCGAAACCTACGAGCAGTACTTC. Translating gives CATSPGARETYEQYF.

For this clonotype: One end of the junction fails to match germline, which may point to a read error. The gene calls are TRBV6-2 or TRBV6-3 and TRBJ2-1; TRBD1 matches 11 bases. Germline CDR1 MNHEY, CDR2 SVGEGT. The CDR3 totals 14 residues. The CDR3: CVSSRDRGYNEQFF. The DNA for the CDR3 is TGTGTCAGCAGCCGGGACAGGGGGTACAATGAGCAGTTCTTC.

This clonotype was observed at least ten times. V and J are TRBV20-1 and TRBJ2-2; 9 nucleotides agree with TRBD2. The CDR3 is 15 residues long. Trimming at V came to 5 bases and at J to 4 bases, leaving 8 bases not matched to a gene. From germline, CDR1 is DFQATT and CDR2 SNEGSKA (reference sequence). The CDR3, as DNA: TGCAGTGCTTCTCGCGGGGGGGCGGCCACCGGGGAGCTGTTTTTT. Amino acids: CSASRGGAATGELFF.

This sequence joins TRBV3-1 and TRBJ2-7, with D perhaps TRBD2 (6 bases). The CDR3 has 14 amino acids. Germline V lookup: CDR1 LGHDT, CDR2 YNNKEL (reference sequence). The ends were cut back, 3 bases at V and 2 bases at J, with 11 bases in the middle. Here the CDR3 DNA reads TGTGCCAGCAGCCACGGCGGGATCACCTACGAGCAGTACTTC. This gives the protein CASSHGGITYEQYF.

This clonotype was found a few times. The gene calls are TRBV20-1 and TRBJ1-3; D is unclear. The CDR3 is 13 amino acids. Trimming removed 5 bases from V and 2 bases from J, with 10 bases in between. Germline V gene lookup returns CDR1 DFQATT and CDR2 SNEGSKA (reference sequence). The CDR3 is CSASNQAGNTIYF. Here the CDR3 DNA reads TGCAGTGCTTCAAATCAGGCTGGAAACACCATATATTTT.